This T cell receptor beta chain was obtained from a study of cytomegalovirus exposure and HLA in healthy donors. Per germline, CDR1 LNHDA and CDR2 SQIVND (reference sequence). Trimming took 4 bases from V and 4 from J, leaving 14 bases between them. CDR3 length: 15 amino acids. The PCR was carried out with 60 Vbeta primers and 13 Jbeta primers. TCRdb keeps only in-frame clones here, not all; method: immunoSEQ multiplex PCR. This repertoire includes 200,000 to 250,000 clones. This clonotype originated in a woman in her 30s in good health and CMV-seropositive. The chain links TRBV19 to TRBJ2-1, with a possible D match to TRBD2 (6 bases). Sequences were obtained from PBMCs. In nucleotides, the CDR3 is TGTGCCAGTAGTACCCTCGGAGGGGAATACAATGAGCAGTTCTTC. This gives the protein CASSTLGGEYNEQFF.